This T cell receptor beta chain came from a study of T cells in Graves' hyperthyroidism and ophthalmopathy. Study as a whole: Peripheral blood was drawn at first diagnosis, prior to all treatment. The study, taken as a whole, reports: Peripheral blood also featured most of the thyroid clonotypes expanded above 0.001.

This clonotype was counted ten times or more. Its antigen is still unknown. V lost 3 bases and J 3 bases, leaving 11 bases between the germline ends. Germline V gives CDR1 MNHNS, CDR2 SASEGT. The CDR3 spans 14 residues. Researchers took RNA transcripts and amplified the TCR beta CDR3 regions from them. In the first-round RT-PCR of the TCR CDR3, the HTBI primer set was used. One entry per CDR3 protein results from TCRdb running MiXCR on the multiplex PCR reads. The sample lists hundreds of thousands of distinct CDR3 sequences; over 12% were seen once. Sequencing input: blood. The receptor's source is a man aged 45-60 years with Graves' ophthalmopathy. V gene TRBV6-1 combines with J gene TRBJ1-2; D is uncertain. As DNA, the CDR3 is TGTGCCAGCAGTGAGGTTTGGGTCGACTATGGCTACACCTTC. The encoded protein is CASSEVWVDYGYTF.